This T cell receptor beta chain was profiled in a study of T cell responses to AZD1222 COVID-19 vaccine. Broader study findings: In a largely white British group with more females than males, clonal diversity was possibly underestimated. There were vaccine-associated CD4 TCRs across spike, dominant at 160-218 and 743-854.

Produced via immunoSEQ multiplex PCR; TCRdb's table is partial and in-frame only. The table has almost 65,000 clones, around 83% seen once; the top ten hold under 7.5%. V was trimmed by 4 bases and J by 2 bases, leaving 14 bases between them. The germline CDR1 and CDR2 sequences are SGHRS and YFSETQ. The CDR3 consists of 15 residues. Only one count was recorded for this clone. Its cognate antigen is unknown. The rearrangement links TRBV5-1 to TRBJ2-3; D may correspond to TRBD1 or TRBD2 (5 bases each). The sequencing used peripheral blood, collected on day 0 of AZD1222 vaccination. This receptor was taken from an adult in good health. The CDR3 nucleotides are TGCGCCAGCAGCCTGGAGAGGGGCGCCACAGATACGCAGTATTTT. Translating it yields CASSLERGATDTQYF.